This TCR beta chain was recorded in a study of cytomegalovirus exposure and HLA in healthy donors. Study in general: Sequencing of about 179 million T cells in an earlier analysis found 90 million to 120 million unique TCR beta sequences. Study-level results: Within a later analysis, the majority of CMV-associated TCR beta chains appeared HLA-restricted.

In regard to this clone: The antigen remains unidentified.

CDR1 is MGHDK and CDR2 is SYGVNS in the germline V gene. V dropped 5 bases and J dropped 4; count of bases not matched to a gene: 3. The CDR3 has 13 residues. The PCR made use of 60 Vbeta and 13 Jbeta primers. Assay: immunoSEQ multiplex PCR; the TCRdb copy retains only in-frame clones and omits some. The table has under 200,000 clones, 55% to 80% seen once. Donors in the study were healthy people who gave bone marrow. The sequenced material came from PBMCs. The chain carries TRBV25-1 and TRBJ1-2; 8 nucleotides align to TRBD1. This TCR derives from a woman between 18 and 29 years old in good health and CMV-seropositive. The CDR3, as DNA: TGTGCCAGCAGTTTTGACAGGGGCTATGGCTACACCTTC. This gives the protein CASSFDRGYGYTF.